Sequencing of this T cell receptor beta chain was carried out in a study of blood T cells in healthy people across ages. Study observations and caveats: Versus aged donors, long-lived donors had higher diversity and more naive CD4+ cells. The unknown donor CMV status may have confounded expanded clonotype changes.

The authors drew approximately 10 milliliters of peripheral blood from each donor. This clonotype has a handful of counts. No antigen is known for it. Through a sample-barcoded 5' primer and a J-beta primer mix, a second PCR was run for about 6 to 11 cycles. Using its own MiXCR run on the 5' RACE reads, TCRdb lists one record per CDR3 protein. This sample has around 1,600,000 distinct CDR3 sequences, with approximately 42% found just once. V lost 10 bases to trimming and J lost 4 bases; unmatched junction nucleotides: 16. This CDR3 is built from 16 residues. Per the germline V gene, CDR1 is MNHEY and CDR2 is SMNVEV (reference sequence).

This TCR was sampled from a woman between 18 and 29 years old in good health. The specimen sequenced was blood. The rearrangement uses TRBV27 and TRBJ2-1, with 7 bases matching TRBD1. The CDR3 loop reads CATLNPGQGVYNEQFF. The CDR3 DNA sequence: TGTGCCACCTTAAACCCGGGGCAGGGGGTATACAATGAGCAGTTCTTC.